There are many counts of the clone carrying this TCR beta chain. The ends were cut back, 2 bases at V and 4 bases at J, with 15 bases in the middle. The CDR3 sequence is 16 residues long. Germline values: CDR1 SGDLS, CDR2 YYNGEE. The sample originates from a study of neurological immune-mediated disorders. Each CDR3 protein gets one entry after TCRdb re-called the 5' RACE reads with MiXCR. This table holds tens of thousands of distinct CDR3 sequences, over 5% found once. Source material: CD8+ T cells from blood. The gene calls are TRBV9 and TRBJ2-2, with TRBD2 as a possible D gene (7 bases). The source is a man in his late teens or twenties in good health. The chain's CDR3 is CASSVFGGGATGELFF. The CDR3 DNA sequence: TGTGCCAGCAGCGTTTTTGGTGGGGGGGCCACCGGGGAGCTGTTTTTT.